Each of the 23 T cell receptor beta chains below was sequenced from the same sample in a study of T cells in Graves' hyperthyroidism and ophthalmopathy. What was amplified from RNA transcripts were TCR beta CDR3 regions. HTBI primers were employed in a first-round RT-PCR of the TCR CDR3. MiXCR, run by TCRdb on the multiplex PCR reads, gives a single entry per CDR3 protein. Of 650,000 to 850,000 distinct CDR3 sequences listed, roughly 20% were seen once; the top ten hold about a sixth. What was sequenced was blood. The receptors stem from a woman in her fifties or sixties with Graves' hyperthyroidism that later progressed to Graves' ophthalmopathy.

There are many counts of this clonotype. The chain joins TRBV2 to TRBJ1-1; no clear D gene. CDR3 length: 10 residues. The V and J ends lost 8 bases and 8 bases respectively, with 9 bases between them. From germline, CDR1 is SNHLY and CDR2 FYNNEI. The CDR3 nucleotides read TGTGCCAGCCTTCAGGTCGAAGCTTTCTTT. Translation: CASLQVEAFF.

In its sample, this clonotype was seen a few times. The CDR3 here is CASSQDETGYGEQFF. The CDR3 DNA reads as TGCGCCAGCAGCCAAGATGAGACAGGTTACGGTGAGCAGTTCTTC. This chain joins TRBV4-1 and TRBJ2-1; D is possibly TRBD1 (6 bases). V was pared by 0 bases and J by 9 bases, with 15 bases between. The CDR3 consists of 15 residues. CDR1 MGHRA and CDR2 YSYEKL come from the germline V gene.

This clonotype was observed a handful of times. V usage is TRBV6-5 and J usage is TRBJ1-5; D possibly corresponds to TRBD1 (5 bases). Trimming cost V 4 bases and J 3 bases, with 13 bases left between them. This CDR3 contains 15 residues. The germline CDR1 and CDR2 sequences are MNHEY and SVGAGI. The CDR3 bases are TGTGCCAGCAGTTCCTCCGGGACCCCCAATCAGCCCCAGCATTTT. This translates into CASSSSGTPNQPQHF.

This sequence joins TRBV19 and TRBJ2-5; 7 bases line up with TRBD1. The germline V gene has CDR1 LNHDA and CDR2 SQIVND (reference sequence). The CDR3 runs to 12 residues. V lost 9 bases, J lost 5 bases, and 6 bases stayed unmatched. As DNA, the CDR3 is TGTGCCAGCCGGGGACAGTCGGAGACCCAGTACTTC. Translated: CASRGQSETQYF.

The chain couples TRBV6-5 to TRBJ1-2; a possible D gene is TRBD1 (5 bases). The V gene's germline CDR1 is MNHEY and CDR2 SVGAGI. With 2 bases removed from V and 5 bases from J, the gap between germline ends came to 12 bases. The CDR3 loop spans 14 amino acids. The CDR3, as DNA: TGTGCCAGCAGTTACACCAAGGGGATTTATGGCTACACCTTC. It is translated as CASSYTKGIYGYTF.

The rearrangement links TRBV5-1 to TRBJ2-2; 10 nucleotides line up with TRBD2. The CDR3 is made up of 17 amino acids. The V gene's germline CDR1 is SGHRS and CDR2 YFSETQ. Losses at the gene ends were 4 bases for V and 5 bases for J; bases not matched to a gene: 11. The CDR3 DNA sequence: TGCGCCAGCAGCCCTAAAGCGGGGGGGCTCCAAACCGGGGAGCTGTTTTTT. It translates to CASSPKAGGLQTGELFF. The variable domain in full, completed from reference TRBV5-1 and TRBJ2-2, reads KAGVTQTPRYLIKTRGQQVTLSCSPISGHRSVSWYQQTPGQGLQFLFEYFSETQRNKGNFPGRFSGRQFSNSRSEMNVSTLELGDSALYLCASSPKAGGLQTGELFFGEGSRLTVL.

This CDR3 is CASSLGWINYGYTF. The CDR3 DNA follows: TGTGCCAGCAGTTTAGGCTGGATTAACTATGGCTACACCTTC. This chain joins TRBV12-3 or TRBV12-4 and TRBJ1-2; no firm D call. CDR3 length: 14 residues. Trimming left V 1 base short and J 1 base short, with 7 bases between.

This clonotype was seen repeatedly, ten times or more. The V and J genes are TRBV20-1 and TRBJ2-3, with 11 bases fitting TRBD2. V gave up 6 bases and J gave up 0 bases; unmatched junction bases: 8. Germline V gene lookup returns CDR1 DFQATT and CDR2 SNEGSKA (reference sequence). This CDR3 region has 16 residues. CDR3: CSATRTSGSSTDTQYF. DNA of the CDR3: TGCAGTGCAACTAGGACTAGCGGGTCCAGCACAGATACGCAGTATTTT.

This sequence joins TRBV5-4 and TRBJ2-5; 8 positions match TRBD1. This CDR3 region has 17 residues. V shed 0 bases and J 2 bases; nucleotides not matched to a gene: 9. Germline V gives CDR1 SGHNT, CDR2 YYREEE (reference sequence). As DNA, the CDR3 is TGTGCCAGCAGCTTGGCCCTTTCCGGGACAGGTCAAGAGACCCAGTACTTC. It translates to CASSLALSGTGQETQYF.

There are a few counts of this clonotype. A read error is possible here, since a much larger clone lies one base away. The chain joins TRBV12-3 or TRBV12-4 to TRBJ1-1, with no clear D. V lost 7 bases and J 2 bases, leaving 14 bases between the germline ends. This CDR3 is 14 amino acids long. The CDR3 loop reads CASTPAGLNTEAFF. CDR3 coding DNA: TGTGCCAGCACGCCTGCTGGGTTAAACACTGAAGCTTTCTTT.

V is TRBV25-1 and J is TRBJ1-5; D is ambiguous. The CDR3 runs 14 residues. The germline CDR1 and CDR2 sequences are MGHDK and SYGVNS. Deletions cut 0 bases from V and 5 bases from J, with 8 bases between. The CDR3 nucleotides are TGTGCCAGCAGTGAATACCCGGACGATCAGCCCCAGCATTTT. Residues: CASSEYPDDQPQHF.

This clonotype was detected many times. The chain recombines TRBV25-1 with TRBJ1-4; 10 bases match TRBD1. Germline loops: CDR1 MGHDK, CDR2 SYGVNS. Germline trimming cut 3 bases from V and 8 bases from J; bases unmatched to any gene: 6. The CDR3 contains 15 residues. The DNA of the CDR3 is TGTGCCAGCAGTGACCCGGGACAGGGGATAGAAAAACTGTTTTTT. Translation: CASSDPGQGIEKLFF. Drawing the rest from reference TRBV25-1 and TRBJ1-4, the complete variable domain is EADIYQTPRYLVIGTGKKITLECSQTMGHDKMYWYQQDPGMELHLIHYSYGVNSTEKGDLSSESTVSRIRTEHFPLTLESARPSHTSQYLCASSDPGQGIEKLFFGSGTQLSVL.

This clonotype was seen many times. The genes are TRBV11-2 and TRBJ2-3; D not certain. The germline V and J ends were trimmed by 1 base and 3 bases, with 11 bases remaining between them. Looked up from germline, CDR1 is SGHAT and CDR2 is FQNNGV. There are 15 residues in the CDR3. The CDR3 nucleotides are TGTGCCAGCAGCTTAGTTTTTGGGATTACAGATACGCAGTATTTT. The encoded protein is CASSLVFGITDTQYF.

CDR3 region: CASSERAGRTGELFF. The DNA of the CDR3 is TGTGCCAGCAGTGAAAGGGCAGGGAGAACCGGGGAGCTGTTTTTT. The rearrangement uses TRBV2 and TRBJ2-2; D is perhaps TRBD1 or TRBD2 (5 bases each). CDR1 is SNHLY and CDR2 is FYNNEI in the germline V gene. The CDR3 spans 15 residues. Trimming pared 2 bases from V and 5 bases from J, leaving 12 bases between.

This chain connects TRBV20-1 to TRBJ2-1; D is unclear. The V and J ends lost 3 bases and 9 bases respectively, with 15 bases between them. Germline loops: CDR1 DFQATT, CDR2 SNEGSKA (reference sequence). The CDR3 covers 13 residues. The DNA for the CDR3 is TGCAGTGCTAGTTTTGCCCCGGTCGGTGAGCAGTTCTTC. Its translation is CSASFAPVGEQFF.

CDR3 amino acids: CASSLWVGTKNIQYF. The CDR3 DNA reads TGTGCCAGCAGTTTATGGGTCGGGACCAAAAACATTCAGTACTTC. The rearrangement uses TRBV12-3 or TRBV12-4 and TRBJ2-4, with D possibly being TRBD2 (5 bases). This CDR3 contains 15 residues. The V and J ends lost 2 bases and 2 bases respectively, with 10 bases between them.

This clonotype was counted at least ten times. V gene TRBV24-1 combines with J gene TRBJ2-5; 8 bases fit TRBD1. V lost 3 bases, J lost 4 bases, and 6 bases stayed unmatched. CDR1 and CDR2 from the germline V gene are KGHDR and SFDVKD. CDR3 length: 15 residues. The CDR3 coding sequence is TGTGCCACCAGTGATGCAGGACAGGGAGGAGAGACCCAGTACTTC. Translation gives CATSDAGQGGETQYF.

This clonotype was counted ten times or more. The V gene is TRBV29-1, the J gene TRBJ1-5; unclear D gene. Germline loops: CDR1 SQVTM, CDR2 ANQGSEA. The V gene lost 4 bases and the J gene lost 2 bases, with 12 bases spanning the gap. This CDR3 has 14 residues. The CDR3 DNA reads TGCAGCGTTGGCACCCTTGGGGGCAATCAGCCCCAGCATTTT. Protein: CSVGTLGGNQPQHF.

There are a few counts of this clonotype. The V call is TRBV12-3 or TRBV12-4, the J call TRBJ1-3, with D possibly TRBD1 on 6 matching bases. This CDR3 comprises 15 residues. V gave up 1 base and J gave up 2 bases, with 9 bases separating them. CDR3 protein: CASSLVGATGNTIYF. The CDR3 DNA follows: TGTGCCAGCAGTTTAGTGGGGGCCACTGGAAACACCATATATTTT.

This clonotype was observed at least ten times. The rearrangement links TRBV20-1 to TRBJ1-5; no clear D gene. Per germline, CDR1 DFQATT and CDR2 SNEGSKA (reference sequence). The CDR3 runs 14 residues. Trimming left V 1 base short and J 6 bases short, with 13 bases between. In DNA, the CDR3 is TGCAGTGCTAGAGTGAGGCAGGAGGTTCAGCCCCAGCATTTT. This sequence encodes CSARVRQEVQPQHF.

The V and J genes are TRBV20-1 and TRBJ2-3; D is ambiguous. CDR1 DFQATT and CDR2 SNEGSKA come from the germline V gene (reference sequence). This CDR3 has 13 residues. Trimming took 7 bases from V and 0 from J, leaving 11 bases between them. CDR3 nucleotides: TGCAGTGGCGGTCTATCCAGCACAGATACGCAGTATTTT. Encoded protein: CSGGLSSTDTQYF.

This clonotype appeared a few times. The genes are TRBV2 and TRBJ1-6; no clear D gene. There are 15 residues in the CDR3. The germline V gene has CDR1 SNHLY and CDR2 FYNNEI. Between the trimmed V and J ends, which lost 4 bases and 9 bases, there was a span of 16 bases. CDR3 in amino acids: CASSAEKGIGSPLHF. Here the CDR3 DNA reads TGTGCCAGCAGTGCTGAGAAAGGAATAGGTTCACCCCTCCACTTT.

The chain links TRBV7-8 to TRBJ2-2; D uncertain. The germline V gene has CDR1 SGHVS and CDR2 FQNEAQ. Trimming took off 5 bases at V and 15 bases at J, with 16 bases between the two ends. This CDR3 is built from 12 residues. CDR3: CASSADTGVVFF. In DNA form, the CDR3 reads TGTGCCAGCAGCGCTGACACTGGGGTGGTGTTTTTT.